Below, 7 T cell receptor beta chains from the same sample are listed, as sequenced in a study of T cells in Graves' hyperthyroidism and ophthalmopathy. What was amplified from RNA transcripts were TCR beta CDR3 regions. A set of HTBI primers served as the primers for a first-round RT-PCR of the TCR CDR3. Using its own MiXCR run on the multiplex PCR reads, TCRdb lists one record per CDR3 protein. The repertoire holds about 840,000 distinct CDR3 sequences, with over 35% as singletons. Sequences were obtained from blood. The source of these receptors is a man aged 18 to 30 with Graves' hyperthyroidism.

This clonotype was observed a few times. The V gene is TRBV2, the J gene TRBJ2-7; 11 nucleotides align to TRBD1. V lost 10 bases and J lost 7; bases outside the gene matches: 12. Germline V lookup: CDR1 SNHLY, CDR2 FYNNEI. The CDR3 sequence is 14 residues long. The CDR3 DNA reads TGTGCCACGGGAATCGGGACAGGGGGTGGGGAGCAGTACTTC. Encoded protein: CATGIGTGGGEQYF.

This clonotype was found a few times. V is TRBV29-1 and J is TRBJ1-2; D is uncertain. Germline loops: CDR1 SQVTM, CDR2 ANQGSEA. This CDR3 region has 12 residues. V shed 0 bases and J shed 1 base, with 3 bases lying between them. CDR3 protein: CSVEDLNYGYTF. The CDR3 DNA follows: TGCAGCGTTGAAGATCTTAACTATGGCTACACCTTC.

This clonotype was recorded many times. The V call is TRBV7-2, the J call TRBJ1-5; D is unclear. The CDR3 runs to 16 residues. The germline gives CDR1 SGHTA, CDR2 FQGNSA. Trimming removed 1 base from V and 0 bases from J, with 10 bases in between. The CDR3 loop is CASSLVLDFSNQPQHF. The CDR3 nucleotides are TGTGCCAGCAGCTTAGTTTTGGACTTTAGCAATCAGCCCCAGCATTTT.

This clonotype was picked up many times. The chain is built from TRBV2 and TRBJ1-1; D might be TRBD1 (5 bases). The germline V gene encodes CDR1 SNHLY and CDR2 FYNNEI. The CDR3 covers 14 residues. V lost 7 bases to trimming and J lost 6 bases, with 18 bases between them. The DNA of the CDR3 is TGTGCCAGCACTCTGGGAGGAGGGGATCCTGAAGCTTTCTTT. This gives the protein CASTLGGGDPEAFF.

This clonotype was recorded at least ten times. The CDR3 DNA is TGTGCCAGCAGCTTAGGATCTGGCGGATCCGGAAACACCATATATTTT. This sequence encodes CASSLGSGGSGNTIYF. The V call is TRBV7-6, the J call TRBJ1-3; no clear D gene. This CDR3 comprises 16 residues. Germline CDR1 is SGHVS and CDR2 is FNYEAQ. Deletions cut 1 base from V and 4 bases from J, with 14 bases between. The variable domain in full, completed from reference TRBV7-6 and TRBJ1-3, reads GAGVSQSPRYKVTKRGQDVALRCDPISGHVSLYWYRQALGQGPEFLTYFNYEAQQDKSGLPNDRFSAERPEGSISTLTIQRTEQRDSAMYRCASSLGSGGSGNTIYFGEGSWLTVV.

To note about this clonotype: Sequence at one end of the junction differs from germline and may be a read error. The rearrangement uses TRBV2 and TRBJ2-2; 11 bases line up with TRBD2. The CDR3 is 16 residues long. Germline-derived CDR1 and CDR2 are SNHLY and FYNNEI. The CDR3 DNA sequence: TGTGCCAGCTGCGGGGGACTAGCGGACAACACTGGGGAGCTGTTTTTT. The encoded protein is CASCGGLADNTGELFF.

The table lists this clonotype with a few counts. This chain links TRBV6-1 with TRBJ2-7; the D is unclear. The length of the CDR3 is 13 residues. Trimming cost V 2 bases and J 4 bases, with 9 bases left between them. The V gene's germline CDR1 is MNHNS and CDR2 SASEGT. This CDR3 reads CASSESDGYEQYF. As DNA, the CDR3 is TGTGCCAGCAGTGAAAGTGACGGGTACGAGCAGTACTTC.